The following is a TCR beta chain sequence with its context. Its matching antigen is unknown. This entry is derived from a study of cytomegalovirus exposure and HLA in healthy donors. Study-wide points: It was reported that the classifier diagnosed cytomegalovirus status with high specificity and sensitivity in both the original and validation cohorts.

The V and J ends lost 8 bases and 0 bases respectively, with 15 bases between them. Germline V gene sequence: CDR1 LNHDA, CDR2 SQIVND (reference sequence). The CDR3 extends over 15 amino acids. PCR employed 60 Vbeta and 13 Jbeta primers. Only in-frame clones appear in the TCRdb table, and some are missing; sequencing was by immunoSEQ multiplex PCR. This repertoire shows around 140,000 clones, 70% to 85% found once; its top ten account for about 1.5%. The receptor was derived from a man in his thirties or forties in good health and CMV-seropositive. The chain combines TRBV19 with TRBJ2-3, with D perhaps matching TRBD1 (6 bases). The sequenced material came from PBMCs. The CDR3 DNA is TGTGCCAGTGGAGACAGGTCAATTAGCACAGATACGCAGTATTTT. The encoded protein is CASGDRSISTDTQYF. The entire variable domain, with the rest obtained from reference TRBV19 and TRBJ2-3, is as follows: DGGITQSPKYLFRKEGQNVTLSCEQNLNHDAMYWYRQDPGQGLRLIYYSQIVNDFQKGDIAEGYSVSREKKESFPLTVTSAQKNPTAFYLCASGDRSISTDTQYFGPGTRLTVL.